The following is a T cell receptor (beta chain) sequence with its context. This clonotype showed up just a few times. Its cognate antigen has yet to be identified. The sample holds no much larger clone one base away, and base qualities are not on file. This sample is part of a study of blood T cells in healthy people across ages (dated by TCRdb to between 2014 and 2017). The study in broad terms: In model experiments, template switching captured about one uniquely barcoded TCR beta cDNA molecule for every two T cells. To avoid experimental bias, donors of different ages were randomly spread across the sequencing lanes. Using deep sequencing normalized with unique cDNA molecular identifiers, the study measured how TCR beta repertoire diversity changes with age. Two additional independent replicas of 1 million unique cDNA reads from the same blood draw were analyzed for two donors (one aged 18 to 30 and one aged 80 or older). Donors were grouped into four age groups: young (average about 15 years), middle-aged (around 39), aged (62) and long-lived (approximately 75). What the authors observed across the whole study: Compared with the aged group, the long-lived group had more naive CD4+ T cells, fewer expanded clones and increased TCR diversity, a pattern suggesting age selection. Because profiling used bulk unsorted PBMCs, naive and antigen-experienced compartments could not be compared conclusively. Total diversity estimates from one million sequenced T cells were considered lower bounds and underestimates. Because donor CMV infection status was unknown, age-related changes in expanded clonotypes were potentially confounded. As age increased, observed TCR beta diversity per million T cells dropped in a roughly linear way, and a significant reduction was already evident by age 40. Observed TCR beta diversity correlated strongly with the percentage of naive T cells measured by flow cytometry.

Library construction relied on 5' RACE. Instrument on record: Illumina HiSeq 2500. A second about 6 to 11 cycle PCR used a sample-barcoded 5' primer and a J-beta primer mix. A unique molecular identifier was introduced onto each TCR beta cDNA molecule by a template-switch 5' adaptor carrying 12 random nucleotides. At least 2.5 million CDR3-containing paired-end reads were obtained from each sample. First-strand cDNA synthesis was performed from all RNA using the Mint cDNA synthesis kit, with priming by a TRBC-specific oligonucleotide. After uracil-DNA glycosylase treatment, a first 18-cycle PCR used universal primers M1SS and BC2_uni_R on all cDNA. The authors processed their data as follows. For normalization, 1 million high-quality reads were randomly selected from each sample, with every read carrying a distinct molecular identifier. Instead of being binned into consensus sequences, reads with shared molecular identifiers were discarded. MiTCR, run with a Q25 quality threshold and the strictest error-elimination algorithm, handled CDR3 identification, clonotype clustering and error correction. A nonparametric unseen species model using Euler transformation provided a lower-bound estimate of total TCR beta diversity. The public sequencing data were trimmed at Q25 with fastp and processed into clonotypes with MiXCR by TCRdb, which kept only in-frame beta chains. Each CDR3 protein appears once, grouped with its most common genes and DNA. These V and J calls derive from TCRdb rather than the authors' analysis. Within this sample are about 640,000 distinct CDR3 sequences, with roughly three fifths of them counted one time only. Of the sample, 30% to 45% is held by the ten largest clones.

The 40 or so donors, aged about 6 to 95 years, were systemically healthy Caucasian individuals from Russia. Each donor gave roughly 9 milliliters of peripheral blood, drawn into EDTA-treated Vacutainer tubes. Ficoll-Paque density-gradient centrifugation was used to isolate PBMCs, with at least 7 million per sample. Total RNA was extracted from PBMCs with Trizol reagent, with at least 5 micrograms obtained per sample. For every donor, flow cytometry on a PBMC aliquot measured the percentage of naive CD45RAhigh/CD27high T cells. CDR1 LNHDA and CDR2 SQIVND were looked up in the germline V gene (reference sequence). The V end loses 4 bases and the J end loses 2 bases, and a stretch of 9 bases separates them. Taken from cysteine to phenylalanine, the CDR3 has 14 residues. Just CDR3 DNA is preserved here, 42 bases in frame from base 1.

The V and J genes are TRBV19 and TRBJ1-5, with the D segment identity uncertain. The sequence derives from a man aged 55 to 69 in good health. The source material was blood. The CDR3 region: CASSTAGGNQPQHF. The nucleotide sequence reads as follows: TGTGCCAGTAGTACCGCTGGCGGCAATCAGCCCCAGCATTTT.